The sequence of this T cell receptor beta chain was determined in a study of blood T cells in healthy people across ages. The study's findings and limits: Aged donors had fewer naive CD4+ cells and lower diversity than long-lived donors.

Germline V gene data show CDR1 as LNHDA and CDR2 as SQIVND (reference sequence). The CDR3 runs to 13 residues. The germline V and J ends were trimmed by 2 bases and 3 bases, with 7 bases remaining between them. As for this clonotype: Its antigen is unidentified.

Using a J-beta primer mix together with a sample-barcoded 5' primer, a second PCR was run for roughly 6 to 12 cycles. TCRdb processed the 5' RACE reads anew with MiXCR; each CDR3 protein has one entry. The repertoire has about 1.5 million distinct CDR3 sequences, 40% to 45% of them found once; the top ten carry 4%. Each donor had around 11 milliliters of peripheral blood drawn. The V gene is TRBV19, the J gene TRBJ2-5; D gene uncertain. Material: blood. This TCR was recovered from a woman between 18 and 30 years old in good health. The CDR3 loop is CASSILAKETQYF. The DNA of the CDR3 is TGTGCCAGTAGTATATTGGCAAAAGAGACCCAGTACTTC.